This record covers a single T cell receptor (beta chain). TCRdb reprocessed the RT-PCR reads via MiXCR and lists one record per CDR3 protein. The sample lists 900,000 to 1,000,000 distinct CDR3 sequences; roughly 18% were seen once. This sample is part of a study of patients and donors after allogeneic stem cell transplantation. This CDR3 comprises 15 residues. V was clipped by 5 bases and J by 4 bases, with 17 bases between them. Germline V lookup: CDR1 SGHTA, CDR2 FQGNSA. This sequence originates from a human donor who was either an allogeneic HSCT recipient or a stem cell or donor lymphocyte infusion donor (not recorded which). It is not recorded whose cells these are; they may come from a transplant donor. The sample comprised blood, either unsorted or a sorted T cell fraction (not recorded which). V and J are TRBV7-2 and TRBJ2-5; the D gene is possibly TRBD1 (6 bases). This CDR3 is CASSNNGGGRETQYF. The CDR3 DNA follows: TGTGCCAGCAGCAACAACGGTGGGGGCCGAGAGACCCAGTACTTC. Supplemented by reference TRBV7-2 and TRBJ2-5, the full variable domain reads GAGVSQSPSNKVTEKGKDVELRCDPISGHTALYWYRQSLGQGLEFLIYFQGNSAPDKSGLPSDRFSAERTGGSVSTLTIQRTQQEDSAVYLCASSNNGGGRETQYFGPGTRLLVL.